The 27 T cell receptor beta chains in this list originate from one sample, sequenced in a study of cytomegalovirus exposure and HLA in healthy donors. The PCR made use of 60 Vbeta and 13 Jbeta primers. Data came from immunoSEQ multiplex PCR; TCRdb stores just in-frame clones and leaves some out. The profile covers around 170,000 clones, with 80% appearing a single time and less than 2% taken by the ten largest. Sequencing was carried out using PBMCs. The receptors were sampled from a woman aged 25 to 39 in good health and CMV-seronegative.

This chain uses TRBV2 with TRBJ2-7, with a tentative D call TRBD1 (5 bases). The CDR3 covers 15 residues. With 1 base removed from V and 7 bases from J, the gap between germline ends came to 17 bases. CDR1 SNHLY and CDR2 FYNNEI come from the germline V gene. The CDR3 DNA is TGTGCCAGCAGTGAAGGGACACTAATCCGCACTGAGCAGTACTTC. Protein: CASSEGTLIRTEQYF.

This rearrangement joins TRBV6-5 to TRBJ2-5; 7 positions agree with TRBD2. Per germline, CDR1 MNHEY and CDR2 SVGAGI. This CDR3 comprises 16 residues. The ends lost 0 bases at V and 2 bases at J; junction bases unmatched: 6. CDR3 in amino acids: CASSYSRPGGQETQYF. CDR3 DNA: TGTGCCAGCAGTTACTCACGGCCCGGGGGGCAAGAGACCCAGTACTTC.

CDR3 sequence (DNA): TGTGCCAGCGCGTCCTTTCCTGCAACTAATGAAAAACTGTTTTTT. This sequence encodes CASASFPATNEKLFF. This chain joins TRBV27 and TRBJ1-4; D gene uncertain. The CDR3 runs 15 residues. V lost 8 bases, J lost 0 bases, and 13 bases lay in between. CDR1 and CDR2 from the germline V gene are MNHEY and SMNVEV (reference sequence).

The chain employs TRBV5-1 and TRBJ1-6; perhaps TRBD1 as D (5 bases). Trimming took off 4 bases at V and 10 bases at J, with 18 bases between the two ends. The CDR3 is 15 residues long. CDR1 and CDR2 from the germline V gene are SGHRS and YFSETQ. Written as DNA, the CDR3 is TGCGCCAGCAGCGACCAGGGAAACCCTAAATCACCCCTCCACTTT. Amino acid sequence: CASSDQGNPKSPLHF.

The gene calls are TRBV7-8 and TRBJ2-7; 12 bases fit TRBD1. V shed 5 bases, J shed 6 bases, and the junction held 11 bases outside the gene matches. The CDR3 is 16 amino acids. Germline loops: CDR1 SGHVS, CDR2 FQNEAQ. CDR3 in DNA: TGTGCCAGCAGCCCCCTGTGGGGACAGGGGGCGGTCGAGCAGTACTTC. As protein: CASSPLWGQGAVEQYF.

The chain has TRBV5-3 and TRBJ2-7; a possible D gene is TRBD1 (5 bases). TRBV5-3 is an ORF, and what it does is uncertain. This CDR3 contains 16 residues. V lost 9 bases to trimming and J lost 0 bases, with 22 bases between them. CDR3 DNA sequence: TGTGCCACGTACAGGCCTCTCCCTTTCCTCTCCTACGAGCAGTACTTC. Its translation is CATYRPLPFLSYEQYF.

This clone is a singleton in its sample. The chain combines TRBV2 with TRBJ1-2, with D possibly TRBD1 on 6 matching bases. Trimming left V 3 bases short and J 1 base short, with 12 bases between. Germline CDR1 reads SNHLY; CDR2 reads FYNNEI. CDR3 length equals 15 residues. CDR3 region: CASSEEDSHNYGYTF. CDR3 nucleotide sequence: TGTGCCAGCAGTGAGGAGGACAGCCATAACTATGGCTACACCTTC.

The CDR3 DNA follows: TGTGCCAGCAGCCAGACAACCAGGGAGGGGACCGGGGAGCTGTTTTTT. It encodes CASSQTTREGTGELFF. The chain is built from TRBV7-9 and TRBJ2-2; the match to TRBD2 covers 7 bases. CDR3 length: 16 amino acids. Per the germline V gene, CDR1 is SEHNR and CDR2 is FQNEAQ (reference sequence). The V segment lost 5 bases and the J segment 5 bases; nucleotides outside the gene matches: 11.

This chain uses TRBV6-1 with TRBJ1-5; D gene unclear. Germline loops: CDR1 MNHNS, CDR2 SASEGT. The CDR3 is made up of 13 amino acids. Trimming took 3 bases from V and 3 from J, leaving 6 bases between them. CDR3 in DNA: TGTGCCAGCAGTGAGTCCTTCAATCAGCCCCAGCATTTT. It encodes CASSESFNQPQHF.

There are a few counts of this clone. This chain connects TRBV6-5 to TRBJ1-2; D is perhaps TRBD1 (5 bases). This CDR3 has 13 amino acids. Between the trimmed V and J ends, which lost 6 bases and 4 bases, there was a span of 12 bases. Germline CDR1 MNHEY, CDR2 SVGAGI. The DNA for the CDR3 is TGTGCCAGCAGCATAGGGGAATCCTATGGCTACACCTTC. It translates to CASSIGESYGYTF.

The chain combines TRBV29-1 with TRBJ2-1, with a weak D call TRBD2 (5 bases). V lost 3 bases to trimming and J lost 8 bases, with 8 bases between them. The CDR3 is made up of 11 amino acids. CDR1 is SQVTM, CDR2 ANQGSEA, per germline. CDR3 protein: CSVELRDEQFF. In DNA form, the CDR3 reads TGCAGCGTTGAGTTGCGGGATGAGCAGTTCTTC.

J is TRBJ1-4 and V is TRBV7-2; D might be TRBD1 (5 bases). This CDR3 comprises 13 residues. Germline V gene lookup returns CDR1 SGHTA and CDR2 FQGNSA. The V and J ends lost 7 bases and 1 base respectively, with 7 bases between them. CDR3 amino acids: CASTRGTNEKLFF. The CDR3 DNA is TGTGCCAGCACTAGGGGAACTAATGAAAAACTGTTTTTT.

The chain recombines TRBV6-5 with TRBJ2-3; no firm D call. Trimming left V 4 bases short and J 2 bases short, with 16 bases between. This CDR3 region has 16 residues. Per germline, CDR1 MNHEY and CDR2 SVGAGI. The CDR3 DNA follows: TGTGCCAGCAGTTTTACCGGGTCGATGAACACAGATACGCAGTATTTT. Protein product: CASSFTGSMNTDTQYF.

The rearrangement joins TRBV6-1 to TRBJ2-3, with a tentative D call TRBD2 (6 bases). The V end lost 3 bases, the J end lost 2 bases, and 15 bases lay between the germline ends. CDR1 is MNHNS and CDR2 is SASEGT in the germline V gene. The CDR3 has 16 residues. The CDR3 loop reads CASSESRGGPTDTQYF. The CDR3 bases are TGTGCCAGCAGTGAGTCGAGAGGAGGGCCCACAGATACGCAGTATTTT.

The rearrangement uses TRBV4-3 and TRBJ1-2; D is ambiguous. Germline V gives CDR1 LGHNA, CDR2 YSLEER. CDR3 size: 15 residues. V shed 1 base and J shed 0 bases, with 9 bases lying between them. The CDR3 reads CASSQARRSNYGYTF. In DNA, the CDR3 is TGCGCCAGCAGCCAAGCTAGGCGGTCTAACTATGGCTACACCTTC.

The chain uses TRBV4-3 and TRBJ2-7, with 10 nucleotides matching TRBD2. Germline V CDR1 and CDR2: LGHNA, YSLEER. The ends lost 1 base at V and 3 bases at J; junction bases unmatched: 3. CDR3 length: 15 amino acids. The CDR3 coding sequence is TGCGCCAGCAGCCAAGGGACTAGCGGAATCTACGAGCAGTACTTC. Encoded protein: CASSQGTSGIYEQYF.

V is TRBV9 and J is TRBJ2-5; D remains ambiguous. The V end was cut by 7 bases, the J end by 1 base, with 11 bases between. This CDR3 is 13 amino acids long. Germline values: CDR1 SGDLS, CDR2 YYNGEE. In DNA form, the CDR3 reads TGTGCCAGCGCCAGGTCCCTCCAAGAGACCCAGTACTTC. This gives the protein CASARSLQETQYF.

The chain carries TRBV4-3 and TRBJ1-2, with 7 nucleotides matching TRBD1. J gave up 2 bases and V 1 base, and 1 base lay outside the gene matches. The germline V gene has CDR1 LGHNA and CDR2 YSLEER. This CDR3 region has 14 residues. Here the CDR3 DNA reads TGCGCCAGCAGCCAAGTGGGACAGAACTATGGCTACACCTTC. This gives the protein CASSQVGQNYGYTF.

A few counts support this clone. The rearrangement joins TRBV10-2 to TRBJ2-1, with 11 bases aligning to TRBD2. Germline CDR1 is WSHSY and CDR2 is SAAADI. V was pared by 4 bases and J by 7 bases, with 9 bases of the junction left unmatched. The CDR3 contains 16 residues. For the CDR3, the DNA is TGCGCCAGCAGTGTCCCGGTAGCGGGGGGGCAAAATGAGCAGTTCTTC. It encodes CASSVPVAGGQNEQFF.

As for this clone: Within the sample, other DNA sequences also encode this same CDR3. The chain is built from TRBV29-1 and TRBJ1-1, with D possibly matching TRBD1 (6 bases). The CDR3 has 14 amino acids. From germline, CDR1 is SQVTM and CDR2 ANQGSEA. Between the trimmed V and J ends, which lost 6 bases and 1 base, there was a span of 15 bases. The CDR3 DNA follows: TGCAGCGTACAGAGGACAGTTAGGAACACTGAAGCTTTCTTT. This sequence encodes CSVQRTVRNTEAFF.

The chain is built from TRBV5-1 and TRBJ2-3; TRBD1 matches 8 bases. V gave up 7 bases and J gave up 1 base; unmatched junction bases: 17. Germline V CDR1 and CDR2: SGHRS, YFSETQ. The CDR3 is 18 amino acids. Written as DNA, the CDR3 is TGCGCCAGCTTGGGCGGACAGGGTTCCTTATCGCGCACAGATACGCAGTATTTT. Translating it yields CASLGGQGSLSRTDTQYF.

The rearrangement uses TRBV10-3 and TRBJ2-2; D may be TRBD2 (6 bases). The CDR3 is 14 amino acids. V was cut by 4 bases and J by 2 bases, with 8 bases left in between. Germline V gives CDR1 ENHRY, CDR2 SYGVKD. CDR3 region: CAISAGGNTGELFF. CDR3 DNA sequence: TGTGCCATCAGTGCCGGGGGTAACACCGGGGAGCTGTTTTTT.

The rearrangement joins TRBV4-2 to TRBJ2-7, with D perhaps TRBD1 (7 bases). The V and J ends lost 1 base and 2 bases respectively, with 18 bases between them. The germline V gene encodes CDR1 LGHNA and CDR2 YNFKEQ. This CDR3 is 17 amino acids long. The CDR3 here is CASSQAVGGGQAYEQYF. The CDR3 DNA reads TGTGCCAGCAGCCAAGCGGTCGGAGGGGGCCAAGCCTACGAGCAGTACTTC.

The V gene is TRBV11-2, the J gene TRBJ2-6; TRBD1 matches at 11 bases. The CDR3 is 19 residues long. The junction had 10 bases not matched to a gene; V was cut back by 5 bases and J by 1 base. Germline CDR1 SGHAT, CDR2 FQNNGV. The CDR3 nucleotides are TGTGCCAGCAGCCTTCGGACAGGGGGCGCGGGGTCTGGGGCCAACGTCCTGACTTTC. It yields the protein CASSLRTGGAGSGANVLTF.

The rearrangement uses TRBV30 and TRBJ1-5, with D perhaps matching TRBD1 (5 bases). V was shortened by 3 bases and J by 10 bases, with 16 bases between the two germline ends. The germline CDR1 and CDR2 sequences are GTSNPN and SVGIG (reference sequence). This CDR3 has 13 amino acids. The CDR3 bases are TGTGCCTGGAGCGGCACGGGGGATCGCCCCCAGCATTTT. This translates into CAWSGTGDRPQHF.

The CDR3 nucleotides are TGTGCCAGCAGTGAAAACAGGGGAACTGAAGCTTTCTTT. Translation: CASSENRGTEAFF. The chain combines TRBV2 with TRBJ1-1; TRBD1 aligns across 7 bases. Losses at the gene ends were 2 bases for V and 5 bases for J; bases not matched to a gene: 2. Germline-derived CDR1 and CDR2 are SNHLY and FYNNEI. There are 13 residues in the CDR3. The entire variable domain, with the rest obtained from reference TRBV2 and TRBJ1-1, is as follows: EPEVTQTPSHQVTQMGQEVILRCVPISNHLYFYWYRQILGQKVEFLVSFYNNEISEKSEIFDDQFSVERPDGSNFTLKIRSTKLEDSAMYFCASSENRGTEAFFGQGTRLTVV.

The chain couples TRBV19 to TRBJ1-1; possibly TRBD1 for D (6 bases). The CDR3 spans 14 residues. With 5 bases removed from V and 4 bases from J, the gap between germline ends came to 14 bases. Germline V lookup: CDR1 LNHDA, CDR2 SQIVND (reference sequence). In DNA, the CDR3 is TGTGCCAGTAGTTTTAGTGGACAGAGCACTGAAGCTTTCTTT. This gives the protein CASSFSGQSTEAFF.